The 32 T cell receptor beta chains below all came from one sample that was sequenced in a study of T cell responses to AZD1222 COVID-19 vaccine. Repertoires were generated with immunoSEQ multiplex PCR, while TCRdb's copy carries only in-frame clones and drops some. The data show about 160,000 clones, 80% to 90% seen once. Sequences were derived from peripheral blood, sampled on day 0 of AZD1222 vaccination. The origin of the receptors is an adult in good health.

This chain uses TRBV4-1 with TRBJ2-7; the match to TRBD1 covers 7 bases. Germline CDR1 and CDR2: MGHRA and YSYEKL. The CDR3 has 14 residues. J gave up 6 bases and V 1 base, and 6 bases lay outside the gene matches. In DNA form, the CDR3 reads TGCGCCAGCAGCCAAGGACCACGGACAGGCGAGCAGTACGTC. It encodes CASSQGPRTGEQYV.

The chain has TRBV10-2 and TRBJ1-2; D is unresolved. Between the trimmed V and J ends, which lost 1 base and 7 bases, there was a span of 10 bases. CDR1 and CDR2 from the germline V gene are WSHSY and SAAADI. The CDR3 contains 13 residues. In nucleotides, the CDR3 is TGCGCCAGCAGTGAGTACGAACTAGTTGGCTACACCTTC. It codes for CASSEYELVGYTF.

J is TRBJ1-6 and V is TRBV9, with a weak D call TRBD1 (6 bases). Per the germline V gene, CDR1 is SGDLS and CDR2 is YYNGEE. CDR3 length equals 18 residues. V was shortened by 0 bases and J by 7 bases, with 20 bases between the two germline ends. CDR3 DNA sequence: TGTGCCAGCAGCGTAGCCCCACCGACGGAGGGGGTGAATTCACCCCTCCACTTT. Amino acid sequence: CASSVAPPTEGVNSPLHF.

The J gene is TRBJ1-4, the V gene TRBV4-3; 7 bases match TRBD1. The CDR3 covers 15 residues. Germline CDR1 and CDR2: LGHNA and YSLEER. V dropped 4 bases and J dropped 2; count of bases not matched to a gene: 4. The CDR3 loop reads CASSRGTVTNEKLFF. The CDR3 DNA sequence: TGCGCCAGCAGCCGGGGGACAGTGACTAATGAAAAACTGTTTTTT.

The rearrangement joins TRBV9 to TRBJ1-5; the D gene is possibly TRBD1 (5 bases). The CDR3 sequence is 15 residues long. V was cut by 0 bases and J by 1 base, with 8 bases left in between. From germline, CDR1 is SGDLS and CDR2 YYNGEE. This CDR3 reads CASSVDGASNQPQHF. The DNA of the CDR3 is TGTGCCAGCAGCGTAGATGGGGCCAGCAATCAGCCCCAGCATTTT.

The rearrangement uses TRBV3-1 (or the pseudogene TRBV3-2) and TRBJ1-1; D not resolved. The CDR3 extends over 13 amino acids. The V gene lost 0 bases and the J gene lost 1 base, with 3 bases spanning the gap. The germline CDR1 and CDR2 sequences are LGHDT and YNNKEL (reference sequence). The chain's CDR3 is CASSQDRNTEAFF. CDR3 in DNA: TGTGCCAGCAGCCAAGACAGGAACACTGAAGCTTTCTTT.

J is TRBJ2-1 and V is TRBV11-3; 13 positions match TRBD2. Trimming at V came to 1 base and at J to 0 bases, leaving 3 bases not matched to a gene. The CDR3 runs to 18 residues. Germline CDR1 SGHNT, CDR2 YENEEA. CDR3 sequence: CASSLGLAGGRSYNEQFF. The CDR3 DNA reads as TGTGCCAGCAGCTTAGGACTAGCGGGGGGCCGCTCCTACAATGAGCAGTTCTTC.

The CDR3 sequence: CASSYEKGGQGYF. CDR3 nucleotides: TGTGCCAGCAGCTATGAGAAAGGAGGACAGGGATACTTC. V gene TRBV5-4 combines with J gene TRBJ2-5, with TRBD1 matching 8 bases. V was clipped by 3 bases and J by 14 bases; unmatched bases: 12. Germline CDR1 and CDR2: SGHNT and YYREEE (reference sequence). The CDR3 spans 13 residues.

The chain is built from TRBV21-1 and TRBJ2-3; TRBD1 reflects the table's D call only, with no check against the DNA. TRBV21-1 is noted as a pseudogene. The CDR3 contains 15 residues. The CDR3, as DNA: TGTGCCAGCAGCAGAGGGGGCGGGAGCACAGATACGCAGTATTTT. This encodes CASSRGGGSTDTQYF.

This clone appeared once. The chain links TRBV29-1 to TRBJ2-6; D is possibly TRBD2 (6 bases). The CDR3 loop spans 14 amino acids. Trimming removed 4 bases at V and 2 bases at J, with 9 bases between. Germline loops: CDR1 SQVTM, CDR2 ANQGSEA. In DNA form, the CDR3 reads TGCAGCGTTGTTTCGGGGGCTGGGGCCAACGTCCTGACTTTC. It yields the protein CSVVSGAGANVLTF.

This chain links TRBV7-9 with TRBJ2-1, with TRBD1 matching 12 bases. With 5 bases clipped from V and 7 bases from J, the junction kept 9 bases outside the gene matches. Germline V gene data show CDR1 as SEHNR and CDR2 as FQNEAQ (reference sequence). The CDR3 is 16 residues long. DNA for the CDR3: TGTGCCAGCAGCCCCGGGACAGGGGGCCAATCTAATGAGCAGTTCTTC. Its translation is CASSPGTGGQSNEQFF.

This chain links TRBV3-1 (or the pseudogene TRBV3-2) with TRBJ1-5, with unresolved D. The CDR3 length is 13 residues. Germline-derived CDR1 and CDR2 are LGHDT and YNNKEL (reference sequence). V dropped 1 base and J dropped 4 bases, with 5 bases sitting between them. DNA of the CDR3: TGTGCCAGCAGCCAAGGTGAGAATCAGCCCCAGCATTTT. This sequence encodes CASSQGENQPQHF.

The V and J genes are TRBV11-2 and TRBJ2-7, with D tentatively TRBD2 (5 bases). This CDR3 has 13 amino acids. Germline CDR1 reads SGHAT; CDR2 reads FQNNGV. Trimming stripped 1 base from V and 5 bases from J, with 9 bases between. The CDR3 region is CASSLGVRDEQYV. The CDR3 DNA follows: TGTGCCAGCAGCTTAGGGGTGAGGGACGAGCAGTACGTC.

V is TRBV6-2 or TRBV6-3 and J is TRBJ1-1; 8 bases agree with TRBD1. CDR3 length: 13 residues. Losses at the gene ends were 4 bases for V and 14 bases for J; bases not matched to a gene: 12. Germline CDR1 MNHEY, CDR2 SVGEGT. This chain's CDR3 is CASSSSGGTPGFF. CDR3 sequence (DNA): TGTGCCAGCAGTTCGTCAGGGGGCACCCCGGGCTTCTTT.

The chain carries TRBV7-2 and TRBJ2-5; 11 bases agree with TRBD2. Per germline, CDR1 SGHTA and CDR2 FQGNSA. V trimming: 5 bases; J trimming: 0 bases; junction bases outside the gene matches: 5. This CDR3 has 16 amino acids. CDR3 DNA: TGTGCCAGCAGCCCGCCTAGCGGGGGGTACCAAGAGACCCAGTACTTC. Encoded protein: CASSPPSGGYQETQYF.

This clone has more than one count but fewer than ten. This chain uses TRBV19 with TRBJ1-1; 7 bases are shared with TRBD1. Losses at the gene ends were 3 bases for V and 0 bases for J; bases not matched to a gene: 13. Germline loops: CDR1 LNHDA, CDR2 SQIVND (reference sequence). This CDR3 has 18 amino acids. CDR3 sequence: CASSILRGGGGLNTEAFF. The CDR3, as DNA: TGTGCCAGTAGTATTCTACGAGGGGGCGGAGGACTGAACACTGAAGCTTTCTTT.

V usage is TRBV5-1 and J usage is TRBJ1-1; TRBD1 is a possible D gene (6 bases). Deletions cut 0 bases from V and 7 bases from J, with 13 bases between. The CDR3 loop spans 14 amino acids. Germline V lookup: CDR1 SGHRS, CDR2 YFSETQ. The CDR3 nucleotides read TGCGCCAGCAGCTTGGCCGTACAGGGTTATGAAGCTTTCTTT. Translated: CASSLAVQGYEAFF.

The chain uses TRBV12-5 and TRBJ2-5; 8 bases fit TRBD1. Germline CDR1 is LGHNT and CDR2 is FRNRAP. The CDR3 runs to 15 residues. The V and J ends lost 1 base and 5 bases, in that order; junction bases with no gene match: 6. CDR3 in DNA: TGTGCTAGTGGTTTGGGACAGGGGACGCGGGAGACCCAGTACTTC. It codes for CASGLGQGTRETQYF.

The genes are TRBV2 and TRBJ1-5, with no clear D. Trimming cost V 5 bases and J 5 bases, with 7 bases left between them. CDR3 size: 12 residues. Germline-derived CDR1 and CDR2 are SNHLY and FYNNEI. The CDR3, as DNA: TGTGCCAGCAGTCAGGAATATCAGCCCCAGCATTTT. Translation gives CASSQEYQPQHF.

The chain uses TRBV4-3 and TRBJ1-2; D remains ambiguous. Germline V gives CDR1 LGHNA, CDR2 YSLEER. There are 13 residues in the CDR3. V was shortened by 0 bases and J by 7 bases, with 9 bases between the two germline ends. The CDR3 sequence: CASSQDSGFGYTF. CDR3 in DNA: TGCGCCAGCAGCCAAGATTCGGGGTTTGGCTACACCTTC.

The CDR3 DNA sequence: TGTGCCAGCAGCGAAGGGGGGACCATTTTCGCCGGGGAGCTGTTTTTT. Residues: CASSEGGTIFAGELFF. The chain carries TRBV13 and TRBJ2-2; D is perhaps TRBD1 or TRBD2 (6 bases each). Germline V gives CDR1 PRHDT, CDR2 FYEKMQ (reference sequence). Trimming stripped 5 bases from V and 6 bases from J, with 19 bases between. This CDR3 is 16 amino acids long.

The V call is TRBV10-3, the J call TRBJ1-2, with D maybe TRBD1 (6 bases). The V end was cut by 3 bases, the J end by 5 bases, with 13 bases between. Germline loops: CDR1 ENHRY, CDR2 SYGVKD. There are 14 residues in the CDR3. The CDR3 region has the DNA TGTGCCATCAGTGAATCGGGGGCTGGGTATGGCTACACCTTC. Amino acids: CAISESGAGYGYTF.

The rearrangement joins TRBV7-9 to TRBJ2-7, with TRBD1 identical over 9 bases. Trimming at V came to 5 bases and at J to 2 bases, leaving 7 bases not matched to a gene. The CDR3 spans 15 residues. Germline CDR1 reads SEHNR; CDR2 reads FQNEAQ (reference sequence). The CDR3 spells CASSNRDRETYEQYF. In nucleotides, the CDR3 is TGTGCCAGCAGCAACCGGGACAGGGAGACCTACGAGCAGTACTTC.

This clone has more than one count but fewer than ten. CDR3 sequence (DNA): TGTGCCAGCAGCTTTCTCCCGCTTACGACTGAAGCTTTCTTT. Its protein product is CASSFLPLTTEAFF. The chain employs TRBV7-2 and TRBJ1-1; D not certain. CDR3 size: 14 residues. V lost 3 bases, J lost 5 bases, and 13 bases lay in between. Germline loops: CDR1 SGHTA, CDR2 FQGNSA.

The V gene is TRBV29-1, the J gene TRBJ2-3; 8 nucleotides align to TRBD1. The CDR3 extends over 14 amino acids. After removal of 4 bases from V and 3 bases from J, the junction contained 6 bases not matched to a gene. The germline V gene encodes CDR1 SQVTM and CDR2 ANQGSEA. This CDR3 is CSVAATGGTDTQYF. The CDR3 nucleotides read TGCAGCGTTGCGGCTACAGGGGGAACAGATACGCAGTATTTT.

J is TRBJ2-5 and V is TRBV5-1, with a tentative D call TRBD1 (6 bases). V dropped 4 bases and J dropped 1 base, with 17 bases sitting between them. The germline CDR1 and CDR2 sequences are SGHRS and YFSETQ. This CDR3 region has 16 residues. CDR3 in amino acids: CASSQRSRTAQETQYF. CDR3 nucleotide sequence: TGCGCCAGCAGCCAGAGGTCACGGACAGCCCAAGAGACCCAGTACTTC.

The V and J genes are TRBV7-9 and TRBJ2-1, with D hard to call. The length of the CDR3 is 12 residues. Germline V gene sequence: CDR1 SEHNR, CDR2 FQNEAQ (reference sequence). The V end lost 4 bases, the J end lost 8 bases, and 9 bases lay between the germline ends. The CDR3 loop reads CASSYQGDEQFF. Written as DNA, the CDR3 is TGTGCCAGCAGCTACCAAGGCGATGAGCAGTTCTTC. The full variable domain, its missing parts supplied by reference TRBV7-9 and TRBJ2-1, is DTGVSQNPRHKITKRGQNVTFRCDPISEHNRLYWYRQTLGQGPEFLTYFQNEAQLEKSRLLSDRFSAERPKGSFSTLEIQRTEQGDSAMYLCASSYQGDEQFFGPGTRLTVL.

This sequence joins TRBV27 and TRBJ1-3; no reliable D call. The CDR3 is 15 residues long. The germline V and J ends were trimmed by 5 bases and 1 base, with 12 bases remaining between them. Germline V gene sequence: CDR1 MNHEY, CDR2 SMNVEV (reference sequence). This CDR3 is CASSPSRSSGNTIYF. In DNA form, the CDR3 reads TGTGCCAGCAGTCCCTCCCGGTCGTCTGGAAACACCATATATTTT.

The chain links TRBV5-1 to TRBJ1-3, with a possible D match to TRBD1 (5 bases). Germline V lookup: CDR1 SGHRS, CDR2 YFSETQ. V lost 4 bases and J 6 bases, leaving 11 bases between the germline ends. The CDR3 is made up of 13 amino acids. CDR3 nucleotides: TGCGCCAGCAGCCCCCAGGGTTCAAACACCATATATTTT. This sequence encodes CASSPQGSNTIYF.

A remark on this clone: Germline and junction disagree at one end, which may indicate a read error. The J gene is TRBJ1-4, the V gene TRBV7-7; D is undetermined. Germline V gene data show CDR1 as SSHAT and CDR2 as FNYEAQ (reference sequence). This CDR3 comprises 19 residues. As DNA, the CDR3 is TGTGCTAGCAGCTTTCTCACGTTTCCCTTTATTACAACTAATGAAAAACTGTTTTTT. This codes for CASSFLTFPFITTNEKLFF.

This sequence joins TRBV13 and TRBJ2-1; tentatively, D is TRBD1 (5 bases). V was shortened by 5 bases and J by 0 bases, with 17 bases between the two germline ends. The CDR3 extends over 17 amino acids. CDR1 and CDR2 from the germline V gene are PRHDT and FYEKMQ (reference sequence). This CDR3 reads CASSAPQGASSYNEQFF. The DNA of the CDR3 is TGTGCCAGCAGCGCCCCACAAGGGGCGAGCTCCTACAATGAGCAGTTCTTC.

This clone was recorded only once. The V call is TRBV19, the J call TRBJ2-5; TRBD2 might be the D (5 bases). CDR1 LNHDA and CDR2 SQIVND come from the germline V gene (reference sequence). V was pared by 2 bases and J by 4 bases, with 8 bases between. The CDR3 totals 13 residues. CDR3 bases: TGTGCCAGTAGTATAAATGAGGGAGAGACCCAGTACTTC. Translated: CASSINEGETQYF.